A single sample gave rise to the 8 T cell receptor beta chains below, sequenced in a study of OX40 agonist ivuxolimab in advanced cancers. Clones were sequenced by immunoSEQ multiplex PCR, and TCRdb holds only the in-frame ones, with some missing. The sample lists approximately 81,000 clones, more than 75% occurring once. The specimen comprised CD4+ or CD8+ T cells sorted from blood, sampled in a trial of the OX40 agonist ivuxolimab. Receptor source: an adult with an advanced solid tumor such as melanoma, head and neck, liver or kidney cancer.

For the CDR3, the DNA is TGTGCCAGCAGCCTCGGACTCGACTACGAGCAGTACTTC. Translating it yields CASSLGLDYEQYF. V is TRBV7-3 and J is TRBJ2-7, with D possibly TRBD2 on 5 matching bases. The CDR3 has 13 amino acids. Germline CDR1 is SGHTA and CDR2 is FQGTGA. Trimming shortened V by 5 bases and J by 3 bases, and 11 bases separated the two germline ends.

The V gene is TRBV5-1, the J gene TRBJ1-1, with D possibly matching TRBD1 (5 bases). This CDR3 has 17 amino acids. In germline, CDR1 is SGHRS, CDR2 YFSETQ. Between the trimmed V and J ends, which lost 5 bases and 0 bases, there was a span of 20 bases. CDR3 nucleotides: TGCGCCAGCAGATCCCTTACGACAACAGGCATGAACACTGAAGCTTTCTTT. This sequence encodes CASRSLTTTGMNTEAFF.

Of note for this clone: Germline and junction disagree at one end, which may indicate a read error. The genes are TRBV7-7 and TRBJ2-5; TRBD1 aligns across 10 bases. The CDR3 is 15 residues long. Germline CDR1 reads SSHAT; CDR2 reads FNYEAQ (reference sequence). CDR3 residues: CASSEGQGPQETQYF. DNA of the CDR3: TGTGCTAGCAGCGAGGGACAGGGGCCCCAAGAGACCCAGTACTTC.

The gene calls are TRBV5-4 and TRBJ2-6; TRBD1 aligns across 8 bases. Trimming at V came to 2 bases and at J to 1 base, leaving 8 bases not matched to a gene. The CDR3 totals 18 residues. The germline gives CDR1 SGHNT, CDR2 YYREEE (reference sequence). CDR3 region: CASSFGQGARSGANVLTF. CDR3 in DNA: TGTGCCAGCAGCTTCGGGCAGGGGGCGAGGTCTGGGGCCAACGTCCTGACTTTC.

The chain combines TRBV7-2 with TRBJ1-2, with TRBD1 identical over 7 bases. V was clipped by 5 bases and J by 3 bases; unmatched bases: 12. The germline V gene encodes CDR1 SGHTA and CDR2 FQGNSA. The length of the CDR3 is 16 residues. CDR3 residues: CASSPGPPTGDYGYTF. The CDR3 bases are TGTGCCAGCAGCCCGGGACCACCTACAGGGGACTATGGCTACACCTTC.

This chain connects TRBV28 to TRBJ1-5, with D uncertain. V shed 2 bases and J shed 0 bases, with 11 bases lying between them. The CDR3 totals 16 residues. The V gene's germline CDR1 is MDHEN and CDR2 SYDVKM. The chain's CDR3 is CASSLPTPNSNQPQHF. The CDR3 DNA reads as TGTGCCAGCAGTTTACCTACGCCTAATAGCAATCAGCCCCAGCATTTT.

The V call is TRBV5-8, the J call TRBJ2-5; TRBD2 agrees at 8 bases. Germline V lookup: CDR1 SGHTS, CDR2 YDEGEE. With V trimmed by 6 bases and J by 3 bases, 7 bases remained unmatched. The CDR3 spans 14 residues. The chain's CDR3 is CASNILGGEETQYF. The CDR3 coding sequence is TGTGCCAGCAACATACTCGGGGGGGAAGAGACCCAGTACTTC.

The chain links TRBV9 to TRBJ2-3; D remains unclear. The CDR3 runs to 12 residues. V gave up 2 bases and J gave up 1 base, with 2 bases separating them. The germline gives CDR1 SGDLS, CDR2 YYNGEE. The DNA for the CDR3 is TGTGCCAGCAGCGTGGGCACAGATACGCAGTATTTT. Its protein product is CASSVGTDTQYF.